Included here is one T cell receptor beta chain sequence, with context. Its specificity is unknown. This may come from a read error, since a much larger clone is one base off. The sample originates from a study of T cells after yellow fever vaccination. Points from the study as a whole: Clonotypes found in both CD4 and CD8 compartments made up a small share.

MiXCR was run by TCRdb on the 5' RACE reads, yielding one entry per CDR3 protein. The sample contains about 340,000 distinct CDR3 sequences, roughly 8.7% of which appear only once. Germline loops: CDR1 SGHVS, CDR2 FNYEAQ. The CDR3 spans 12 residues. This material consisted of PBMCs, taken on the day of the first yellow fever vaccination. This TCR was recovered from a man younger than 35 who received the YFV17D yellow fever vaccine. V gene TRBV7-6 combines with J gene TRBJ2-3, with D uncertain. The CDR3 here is CASNLGTDTQYF. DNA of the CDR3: TGTGCCAGCAACTTAGGGACAGATACGCAGTATTTT.